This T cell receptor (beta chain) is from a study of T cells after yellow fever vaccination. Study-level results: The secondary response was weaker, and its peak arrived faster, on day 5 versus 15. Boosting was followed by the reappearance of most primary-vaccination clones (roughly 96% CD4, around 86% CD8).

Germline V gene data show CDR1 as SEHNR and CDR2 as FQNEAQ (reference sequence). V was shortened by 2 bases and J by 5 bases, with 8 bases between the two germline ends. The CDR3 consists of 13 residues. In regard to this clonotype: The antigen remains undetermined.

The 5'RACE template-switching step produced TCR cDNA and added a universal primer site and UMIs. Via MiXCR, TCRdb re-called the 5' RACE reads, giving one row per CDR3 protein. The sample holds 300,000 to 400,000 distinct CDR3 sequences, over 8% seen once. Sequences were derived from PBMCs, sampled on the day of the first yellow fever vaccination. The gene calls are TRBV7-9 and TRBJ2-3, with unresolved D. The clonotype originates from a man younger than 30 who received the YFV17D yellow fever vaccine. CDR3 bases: TGTGCCAGCAGCTTATTAGGCGTAGATACGCAGTATTTT. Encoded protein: CASSLLGVDTQYF.